The present T cell receptor (beta chain) was sequenced within a study of beta chain features in type 1 diabetes. At the level of the study: Patients did not differ from healthy donors in age, gender or cell yield. Study-level points and caveats: Researchers could not determine here whether HLA type influences TCRB rearrangement. PCR might pick shorter templates more often, in the same way for patients and controls.

As every portion of the isolated RNA was reverse transcribed, the sequencing read expressed TCRB transcripts. Sequencing used immunoSEQ multiplex PCR; TCRdb keeps in-frame clones, though not all of them. The table lists 900,000 or so clones, roughly a sixth of them singletons. In the case of this clone: Its antigen is undetermined.

Germline loops: CDR1 SGHRS, CDR2 YFSETQ. This CDR3 comprises 15 residues. Germline trimming cut 0 bases from V and 5 bases from J; bases unmatched to any gene: 2. Material for sequencing was naive CD4+ T cells from blood. The chain has TRBV5-1 and TRBJ2-2, with 9 positions matching TRBD2. This TCR was recovered from a young woman in good health. CDR3 amino acids: CASSLGLAGTGELFF. The CDR3 DNA sequence: TGCGCCAGCAGCTTGGGCCTAGCGGGGACCGGGGAGCTGTTTTTT.